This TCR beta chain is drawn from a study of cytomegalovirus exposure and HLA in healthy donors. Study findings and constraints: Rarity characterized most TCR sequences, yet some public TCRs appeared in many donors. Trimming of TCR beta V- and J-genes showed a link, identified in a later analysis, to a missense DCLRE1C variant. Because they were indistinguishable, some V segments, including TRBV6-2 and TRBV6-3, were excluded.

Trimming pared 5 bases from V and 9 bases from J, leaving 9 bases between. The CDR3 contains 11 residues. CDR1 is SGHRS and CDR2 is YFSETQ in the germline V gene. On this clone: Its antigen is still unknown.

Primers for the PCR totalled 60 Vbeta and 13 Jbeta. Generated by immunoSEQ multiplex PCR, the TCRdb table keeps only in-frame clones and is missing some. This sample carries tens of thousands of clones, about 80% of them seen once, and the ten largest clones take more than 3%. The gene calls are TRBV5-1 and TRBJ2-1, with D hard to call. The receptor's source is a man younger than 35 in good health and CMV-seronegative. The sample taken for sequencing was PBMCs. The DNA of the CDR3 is TGCGCCAGCAGGGTCGAGATTGAGCAGTTCTTC. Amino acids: CASRVEIEQFF.